This T cell receptor beta chain was obtained from a study of CXCR3-negative and CXCR3-positive naive CD8 T cells. Study-wide results and limits: Naive subsets showed comparable surface CD5, and TCR interaction strength was also inferred from TRB CDR3 physicochemistry. Much lower diversity was found in memory CD8+ cells, while both naive subsets had comparably high diversity.

Triplicate approximately 300,000-cell sorts were made of each CD8+ T cell subset. CD45RO-CCR7+CD27+CD95- cells counted as naive CD8+ T cells. With UMI labels, 5' RACE was used to prepare the TRB cDNA libraries. TCRdb reanalyzed the 5' RACE reads and collapses them to one entry per CDR3 protein, without DNA. The sample spans some 130,000 distinct CDR3 sequences; the ten largest clones claim approximately 0.29%. The CDR3 consists of 14 residues. The germline gives CDR1 LNHNV, CDR2 YYDKDF (reference sequence). About this clonotype itself: Its antigen remains unknown.

This chain connects TRBV15 to TRBJ2-7; absent DNA, TCRdb's TRBD2 call cannot be checked. Sequenced material: naive CXCR3- CD8+ T cells from blood. As for subset: CD45RO-CCR7+CD27+CD95- naive CD8+ T cells lacking CXCR3 (TNR3-). This sequence originates from a human donor in good health. Some clones in this sample may be carry-over from other donors' samples. CDR3 sequence reads: CASGTGFGLSEQYF.